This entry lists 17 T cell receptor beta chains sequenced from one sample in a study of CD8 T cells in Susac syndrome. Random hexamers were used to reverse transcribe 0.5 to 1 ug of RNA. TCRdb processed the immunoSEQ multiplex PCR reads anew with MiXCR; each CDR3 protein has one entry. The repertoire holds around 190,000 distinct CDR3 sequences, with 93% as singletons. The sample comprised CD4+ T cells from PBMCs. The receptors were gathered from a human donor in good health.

The CDR3 nucleotides are TGTGCCAGCAGCCAACAGGGTTTGAACACCGGGGAGCTGTTTTTT. Translation gives CASSQQGLNTGELFF. The chain carries TRBV7-8 and TRBJ2-2; TRBD1 might be the D (6 bases). Looked up from germline, CDR1 is SGHVS and CDR2 is FQNEAQ. Trimming cost V 5 bases and J 1 base, with 11 bases left between them. The CDR3 consists of 15 residues.

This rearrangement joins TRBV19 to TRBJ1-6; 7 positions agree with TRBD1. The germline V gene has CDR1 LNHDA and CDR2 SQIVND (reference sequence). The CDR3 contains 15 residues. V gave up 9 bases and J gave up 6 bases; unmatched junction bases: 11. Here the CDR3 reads CASHPPGQTNSPLHF. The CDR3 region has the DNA TGTGCCAGCCACCCTCCGGGACAGACTAATTCACCCCTCCACTTT.

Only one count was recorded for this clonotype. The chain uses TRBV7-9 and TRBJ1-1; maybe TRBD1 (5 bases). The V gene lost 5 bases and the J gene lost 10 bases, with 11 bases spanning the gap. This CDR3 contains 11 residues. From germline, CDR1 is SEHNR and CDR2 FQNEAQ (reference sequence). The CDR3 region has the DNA TGTGCCAGCAGCGCTAGGGGAAGAGCTTTCTTT. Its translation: CASSARGRAFF.

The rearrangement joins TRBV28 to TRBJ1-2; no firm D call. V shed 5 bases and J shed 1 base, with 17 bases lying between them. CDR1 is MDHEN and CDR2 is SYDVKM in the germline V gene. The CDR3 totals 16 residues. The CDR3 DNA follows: TGTGCCAGCAGTCCTCCACTACCAGACCTTAACTATGGCTACACCTTC. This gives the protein CASSPPLPDLNYGYTF.

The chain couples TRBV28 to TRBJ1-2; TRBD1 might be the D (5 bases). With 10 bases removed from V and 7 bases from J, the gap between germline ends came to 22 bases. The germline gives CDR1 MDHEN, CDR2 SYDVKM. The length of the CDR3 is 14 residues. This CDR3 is CATFAGTFAGGYTF. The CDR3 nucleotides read TGTGCCACGTTCGCAGGGACTTTTGCAGGTGGCTACACCTTC.

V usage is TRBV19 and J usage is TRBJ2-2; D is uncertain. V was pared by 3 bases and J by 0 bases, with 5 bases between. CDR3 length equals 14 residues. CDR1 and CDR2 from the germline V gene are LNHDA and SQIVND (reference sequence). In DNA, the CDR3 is TGTGCCAGTAGTATCTCCCCGAACACCGGGGAGCTGTTTTTT. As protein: CASSISPNTGELFF.

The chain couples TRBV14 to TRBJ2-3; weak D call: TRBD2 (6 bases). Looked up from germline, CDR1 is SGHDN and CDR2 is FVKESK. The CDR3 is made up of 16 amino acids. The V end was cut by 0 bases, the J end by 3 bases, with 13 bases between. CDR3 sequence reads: CASSQDVVEGTDTQYF. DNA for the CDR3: TGTGCCAGCAGCCAAGATGTGGTGGAGGGGACAGATACGCAGTATTTT.

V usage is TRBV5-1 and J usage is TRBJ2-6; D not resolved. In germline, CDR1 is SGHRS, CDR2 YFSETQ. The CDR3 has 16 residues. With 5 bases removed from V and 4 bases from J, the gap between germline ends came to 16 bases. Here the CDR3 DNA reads TGCGCCAGCAGGTTCCAAGAGAAAGCAGGGGCCAACGTCCTGACTTTC. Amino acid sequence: CASRFQEKAGANVLTF.

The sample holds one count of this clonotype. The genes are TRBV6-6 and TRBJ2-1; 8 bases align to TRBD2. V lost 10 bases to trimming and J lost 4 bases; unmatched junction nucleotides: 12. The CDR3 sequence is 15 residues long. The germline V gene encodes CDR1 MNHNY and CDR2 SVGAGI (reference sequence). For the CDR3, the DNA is TGTGCCACCCTGAGCGGGGGTAGATCTTACAATGAGCAGTTCTTC. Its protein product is CATLSGGRSYNEQFF.

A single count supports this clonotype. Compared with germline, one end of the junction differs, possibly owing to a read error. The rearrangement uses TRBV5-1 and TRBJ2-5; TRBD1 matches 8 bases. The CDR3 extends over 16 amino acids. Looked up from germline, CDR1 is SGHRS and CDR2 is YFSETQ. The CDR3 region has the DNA TGCGCCAGCACCTTGCCCCGACAGGGGCTGATCGAGACCCAGTACTTC. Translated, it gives CASTLPRQGLIETQYF. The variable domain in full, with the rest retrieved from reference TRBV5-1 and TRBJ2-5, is KAGVTQTPRYLIKTRGQQVTLSCSPISGHRSVSWYQQTPGQGLQFLFEYFSETQRNKGNFPGRFSGRQFSNSRSEMNVSTLELGDSALYLCASTLPRQGLIETQYFGPGTRLLVL.

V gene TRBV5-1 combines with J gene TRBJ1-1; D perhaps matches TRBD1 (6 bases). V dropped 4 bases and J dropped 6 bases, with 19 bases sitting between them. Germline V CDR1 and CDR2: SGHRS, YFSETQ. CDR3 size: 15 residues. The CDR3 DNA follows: TGCGCCAGCAGCCTGTTCGGGACACCGGGTGCTGAAGCTTTCTTT. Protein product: CASSLFGTPGAEAFF.

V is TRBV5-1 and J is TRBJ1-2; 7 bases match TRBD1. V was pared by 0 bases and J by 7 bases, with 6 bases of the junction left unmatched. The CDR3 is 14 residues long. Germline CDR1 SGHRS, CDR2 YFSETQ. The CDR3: CASSLDRGVGGYTF. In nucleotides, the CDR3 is TGCGCCAGCAGCTTGGACAGGGGAGTTGGTGGCTACACCTTC.

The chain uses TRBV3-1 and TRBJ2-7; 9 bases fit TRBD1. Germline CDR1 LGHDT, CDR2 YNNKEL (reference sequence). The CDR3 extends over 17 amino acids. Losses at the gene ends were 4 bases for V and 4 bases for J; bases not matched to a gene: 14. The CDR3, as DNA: TGTGCCAGCAGCCTACGCCCCACCGGGACAGGGTATTACGAGCAGTACTTC. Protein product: CASSLRPTGTGYYEQYF.

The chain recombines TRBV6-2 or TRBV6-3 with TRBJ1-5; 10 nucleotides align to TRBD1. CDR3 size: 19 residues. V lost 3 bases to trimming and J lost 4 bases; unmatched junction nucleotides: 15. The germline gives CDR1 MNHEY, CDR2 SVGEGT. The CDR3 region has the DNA TGTGCCAGCAGTTATTCCCAAGGCCTGACAGGGGGCTCGAATCAGCCCCAGCATTTT. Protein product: CASSYSQGLTGGSNQPQHF.

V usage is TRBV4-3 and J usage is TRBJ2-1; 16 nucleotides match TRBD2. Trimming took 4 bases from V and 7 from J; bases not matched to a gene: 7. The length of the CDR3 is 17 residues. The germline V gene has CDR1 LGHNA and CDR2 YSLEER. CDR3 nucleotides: TGCGCCAGCAGCCTCGGGACTAGCGGGGGGGCTGGTAATGAGCAGTTCTTC. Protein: CASSLGTSGGAGNEQFF.

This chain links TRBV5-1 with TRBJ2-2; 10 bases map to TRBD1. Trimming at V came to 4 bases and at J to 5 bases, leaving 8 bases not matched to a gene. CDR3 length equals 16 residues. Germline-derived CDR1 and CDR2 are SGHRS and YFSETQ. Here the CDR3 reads CASSITTGGITGELFF. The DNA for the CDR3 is TGCGCCAGCAGCATAACGACAGGGGGCATTACCGGGGAGCTGTTTTTT.

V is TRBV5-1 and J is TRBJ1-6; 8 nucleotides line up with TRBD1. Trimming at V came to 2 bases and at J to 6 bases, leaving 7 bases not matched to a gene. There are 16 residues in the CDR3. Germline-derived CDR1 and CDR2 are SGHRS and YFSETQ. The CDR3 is CASSLFEGQGNSPLHF. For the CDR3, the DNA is TGCGCCAGCAGCTTATTTGAAGGACAGGGTAATTCACCCCTCCACTTT. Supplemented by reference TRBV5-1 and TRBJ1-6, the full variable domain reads KAGVTQTPRYLIKTRGQQVTLSCSPISGHRSVSWYQQTPGQGLQFLFEYFSETQRNKGNFPGRFSGRQFSNSRSEMNVSTLELGDSALYLCASSLFEGQGNSPLHFGNGTRLTVT.